This entry concerns a single T cell receptor beta chain. Its specificity is unknown. This specimen comes from a study of cytomegalovirus exposure and HLA in healthy donors. At the level of the study: It was reported in a later analysis that the same platform had been used for the 120 or so validation repertoires as for the 550 to 700 first-cohort repertoires.

This CDR3 contains 13 residues. Losses at the gene ends were 5 bases for V and 7 bases for J; bases not matched to a gene: 5. The germline V gene has CDR1 SGHNT and CDR2 YYREEE (reference sequence). Points from the study as a whole: The study flagged around 150 TCR beta chains as cytomegalovirus-associated.

The protocol was immunoSEQ multiplex PCR, while the TCRdb copy is restricted to in-frame clones and leaves out a portion. The top ten clones hold 0.35% to 0.4% of a sample with roughly 250,000 clones, around 89% of them seen once. The rearrangement uses TRBV5-4 and TRBJ1-4, with 7 bases lining up with TRBD1. This TCR was recovered from a woman aged 18 to 35 in good health and CMV-seronegative. Material: PBMCs. The CDR3 loop is CASRDRSSEKLFF. The CDR3 DNA is TGTGCCAGCAGGGACAGGTCGTCTGAAAAACTGTTTTTT.